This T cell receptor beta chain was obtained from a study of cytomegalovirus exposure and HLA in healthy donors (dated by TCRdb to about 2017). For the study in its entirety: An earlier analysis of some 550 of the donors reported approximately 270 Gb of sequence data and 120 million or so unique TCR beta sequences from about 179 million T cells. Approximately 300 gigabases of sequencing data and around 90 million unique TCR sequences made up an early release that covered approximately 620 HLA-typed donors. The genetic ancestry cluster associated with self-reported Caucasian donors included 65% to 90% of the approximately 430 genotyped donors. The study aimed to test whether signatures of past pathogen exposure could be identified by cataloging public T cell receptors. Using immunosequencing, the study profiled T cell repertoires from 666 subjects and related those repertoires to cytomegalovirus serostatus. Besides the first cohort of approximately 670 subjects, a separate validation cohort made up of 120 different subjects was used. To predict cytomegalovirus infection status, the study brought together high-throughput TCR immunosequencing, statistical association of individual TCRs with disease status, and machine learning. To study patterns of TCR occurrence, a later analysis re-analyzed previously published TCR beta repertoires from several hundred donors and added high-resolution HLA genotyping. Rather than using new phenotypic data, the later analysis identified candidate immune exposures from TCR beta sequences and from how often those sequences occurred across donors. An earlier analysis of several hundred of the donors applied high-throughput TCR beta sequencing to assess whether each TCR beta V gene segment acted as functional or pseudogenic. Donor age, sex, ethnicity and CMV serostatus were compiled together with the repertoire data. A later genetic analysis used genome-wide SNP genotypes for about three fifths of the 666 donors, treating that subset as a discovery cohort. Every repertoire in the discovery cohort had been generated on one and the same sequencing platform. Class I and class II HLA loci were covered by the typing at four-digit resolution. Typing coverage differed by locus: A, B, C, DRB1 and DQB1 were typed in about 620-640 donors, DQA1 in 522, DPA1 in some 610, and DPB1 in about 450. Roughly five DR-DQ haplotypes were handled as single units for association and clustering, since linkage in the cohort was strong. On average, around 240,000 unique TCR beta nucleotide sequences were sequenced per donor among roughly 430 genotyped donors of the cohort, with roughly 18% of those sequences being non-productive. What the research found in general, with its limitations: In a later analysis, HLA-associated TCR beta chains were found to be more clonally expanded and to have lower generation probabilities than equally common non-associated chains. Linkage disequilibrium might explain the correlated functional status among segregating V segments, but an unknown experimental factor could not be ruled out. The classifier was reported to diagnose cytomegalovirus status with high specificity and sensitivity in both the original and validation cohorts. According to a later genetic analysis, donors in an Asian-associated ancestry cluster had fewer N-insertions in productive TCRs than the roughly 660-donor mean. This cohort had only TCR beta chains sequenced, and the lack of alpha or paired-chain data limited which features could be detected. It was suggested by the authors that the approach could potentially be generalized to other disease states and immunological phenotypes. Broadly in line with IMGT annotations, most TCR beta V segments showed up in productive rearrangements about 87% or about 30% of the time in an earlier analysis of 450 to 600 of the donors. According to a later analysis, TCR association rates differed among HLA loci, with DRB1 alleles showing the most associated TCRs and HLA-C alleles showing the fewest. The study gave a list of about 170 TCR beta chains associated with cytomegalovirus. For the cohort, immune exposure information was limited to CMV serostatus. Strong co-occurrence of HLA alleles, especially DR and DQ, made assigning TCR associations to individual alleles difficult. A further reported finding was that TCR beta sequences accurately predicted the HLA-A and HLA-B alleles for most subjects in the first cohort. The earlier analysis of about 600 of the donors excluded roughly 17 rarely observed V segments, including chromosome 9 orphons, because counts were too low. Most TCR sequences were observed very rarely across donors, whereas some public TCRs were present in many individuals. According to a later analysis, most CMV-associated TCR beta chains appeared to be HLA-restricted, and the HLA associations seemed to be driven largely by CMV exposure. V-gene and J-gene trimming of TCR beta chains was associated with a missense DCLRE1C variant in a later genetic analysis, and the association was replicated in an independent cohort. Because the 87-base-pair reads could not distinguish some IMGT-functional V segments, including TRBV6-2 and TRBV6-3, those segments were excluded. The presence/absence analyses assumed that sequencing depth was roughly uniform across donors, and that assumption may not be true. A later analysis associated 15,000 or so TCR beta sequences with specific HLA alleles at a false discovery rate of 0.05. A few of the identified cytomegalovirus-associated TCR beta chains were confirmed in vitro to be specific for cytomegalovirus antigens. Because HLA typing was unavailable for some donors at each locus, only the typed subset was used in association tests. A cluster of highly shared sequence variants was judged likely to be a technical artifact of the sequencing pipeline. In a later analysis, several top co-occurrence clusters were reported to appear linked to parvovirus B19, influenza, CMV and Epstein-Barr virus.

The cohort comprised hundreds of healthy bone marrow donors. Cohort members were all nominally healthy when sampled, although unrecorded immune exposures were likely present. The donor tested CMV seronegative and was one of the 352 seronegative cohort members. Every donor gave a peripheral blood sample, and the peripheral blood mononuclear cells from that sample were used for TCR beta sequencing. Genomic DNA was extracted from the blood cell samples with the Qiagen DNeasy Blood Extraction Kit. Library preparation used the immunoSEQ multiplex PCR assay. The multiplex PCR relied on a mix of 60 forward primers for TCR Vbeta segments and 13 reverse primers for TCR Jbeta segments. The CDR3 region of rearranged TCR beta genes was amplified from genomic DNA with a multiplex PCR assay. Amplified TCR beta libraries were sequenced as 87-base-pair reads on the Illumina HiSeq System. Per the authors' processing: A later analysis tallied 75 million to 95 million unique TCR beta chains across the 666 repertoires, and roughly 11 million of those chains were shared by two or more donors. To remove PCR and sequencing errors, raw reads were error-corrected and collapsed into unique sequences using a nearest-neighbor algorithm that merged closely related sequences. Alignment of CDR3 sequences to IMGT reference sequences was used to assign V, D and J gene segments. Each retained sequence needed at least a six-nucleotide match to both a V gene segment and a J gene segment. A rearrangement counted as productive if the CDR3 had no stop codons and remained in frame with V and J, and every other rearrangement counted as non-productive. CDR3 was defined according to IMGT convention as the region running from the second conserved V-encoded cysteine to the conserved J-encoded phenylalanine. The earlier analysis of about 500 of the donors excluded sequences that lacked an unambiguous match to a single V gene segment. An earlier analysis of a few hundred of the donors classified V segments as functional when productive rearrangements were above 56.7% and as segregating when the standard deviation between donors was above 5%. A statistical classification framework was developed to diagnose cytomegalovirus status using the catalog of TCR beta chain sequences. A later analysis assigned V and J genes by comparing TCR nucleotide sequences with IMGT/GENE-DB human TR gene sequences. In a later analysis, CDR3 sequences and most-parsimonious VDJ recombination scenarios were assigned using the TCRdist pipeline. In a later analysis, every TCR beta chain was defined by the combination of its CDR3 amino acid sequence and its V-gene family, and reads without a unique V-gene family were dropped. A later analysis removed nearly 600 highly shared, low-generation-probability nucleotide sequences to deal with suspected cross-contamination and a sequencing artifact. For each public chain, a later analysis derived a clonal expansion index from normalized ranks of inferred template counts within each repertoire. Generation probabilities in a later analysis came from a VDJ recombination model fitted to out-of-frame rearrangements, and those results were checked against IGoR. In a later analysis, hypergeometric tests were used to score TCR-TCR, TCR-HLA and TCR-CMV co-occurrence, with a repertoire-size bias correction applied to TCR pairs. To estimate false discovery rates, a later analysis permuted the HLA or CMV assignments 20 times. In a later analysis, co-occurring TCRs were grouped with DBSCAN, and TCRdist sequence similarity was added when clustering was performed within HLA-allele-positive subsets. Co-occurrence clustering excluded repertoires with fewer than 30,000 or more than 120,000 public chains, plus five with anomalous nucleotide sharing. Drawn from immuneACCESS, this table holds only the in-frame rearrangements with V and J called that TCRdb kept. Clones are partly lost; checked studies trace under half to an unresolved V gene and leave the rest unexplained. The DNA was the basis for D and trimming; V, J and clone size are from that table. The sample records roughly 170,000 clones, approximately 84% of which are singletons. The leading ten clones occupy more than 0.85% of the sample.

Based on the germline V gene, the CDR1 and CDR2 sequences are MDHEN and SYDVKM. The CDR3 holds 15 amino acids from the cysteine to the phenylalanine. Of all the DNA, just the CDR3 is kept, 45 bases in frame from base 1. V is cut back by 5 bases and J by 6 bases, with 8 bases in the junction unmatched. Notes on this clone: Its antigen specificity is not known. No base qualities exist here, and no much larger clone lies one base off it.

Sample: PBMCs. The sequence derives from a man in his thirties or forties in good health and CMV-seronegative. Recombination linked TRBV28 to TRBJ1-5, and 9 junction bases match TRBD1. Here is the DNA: TGTGCCAGCAGTCGAGACAGGGGGACAGGTCAGCCCCAGCATTTT. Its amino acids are CASSRDRGTGQPQHF.